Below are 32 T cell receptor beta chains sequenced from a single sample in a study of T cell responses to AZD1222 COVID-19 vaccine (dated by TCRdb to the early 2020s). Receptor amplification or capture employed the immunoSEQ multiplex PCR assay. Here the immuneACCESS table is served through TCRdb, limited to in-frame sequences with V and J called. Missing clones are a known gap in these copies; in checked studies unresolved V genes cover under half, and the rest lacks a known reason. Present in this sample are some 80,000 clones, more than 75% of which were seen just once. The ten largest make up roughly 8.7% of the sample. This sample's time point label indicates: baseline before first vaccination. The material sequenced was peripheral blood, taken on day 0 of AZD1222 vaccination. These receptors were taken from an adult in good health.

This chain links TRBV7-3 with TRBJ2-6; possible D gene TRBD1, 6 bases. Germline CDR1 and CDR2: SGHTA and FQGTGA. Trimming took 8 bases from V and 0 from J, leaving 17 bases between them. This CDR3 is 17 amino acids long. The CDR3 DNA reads TGTGCCAGCTCCCGACAGGCCCTGCTCTCTGGGGCCAACGTCCTGACTTTC. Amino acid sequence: CASSRQALLSGANVLTF. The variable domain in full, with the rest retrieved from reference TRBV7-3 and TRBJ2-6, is GAGVSQTPSNKVTEKGKYVELRCDPISGHTALYWYRQSLGQGPEFLIYFQGTGAADDSGLPNDRFFAVRPEGSVSTLKIQRTERGDSAVYLCASSRQALLSGANVLTFGAGSRLTVL.

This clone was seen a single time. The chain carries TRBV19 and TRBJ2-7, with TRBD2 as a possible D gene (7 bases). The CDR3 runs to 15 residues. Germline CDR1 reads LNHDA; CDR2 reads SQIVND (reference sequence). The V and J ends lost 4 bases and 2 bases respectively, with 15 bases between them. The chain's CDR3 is CASSRGGRGTYEQYF. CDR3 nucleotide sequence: TGTGCCAGTAGTAGGGGGGGCAGGGGAACCTACGAGCAGTACTTC.

The CDR3 nucleotides are TGTGCCAGCAGTTCCCCGGGACAATTCACCGGGGAGCTGTTTTTT. This gives the protein CASSSPGQFTGELFF. The chain carries TRBV28 and TRBJ2-2; maybe TRBD1 (6 bases). The length of the CDR3 is 15 residues. The ends were cut back, 4 bases at V and 4 bases at J, with 13 bases in the middle. Germline assignment: CDR1 MDHEN and CDR2 SYDVKM.

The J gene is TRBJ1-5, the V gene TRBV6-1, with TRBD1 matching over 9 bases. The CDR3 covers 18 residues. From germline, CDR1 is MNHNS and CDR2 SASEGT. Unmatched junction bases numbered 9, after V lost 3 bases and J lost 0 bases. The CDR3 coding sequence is TGTGCCAGCAGTGATACGACAGGGGGTCACTCTAGCAATCAGCCCCAGCATTTT. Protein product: CASSDTTGGHSSNQPQHF.

CDR3 loop: CASSLLGGIGTDTQYF. For the CDR3, the DNA is TGTGCCAGCAGCCTCCTAGGGGGGATTGGCACAGATACGCAGTATTTT. The V call is TRBV14, the J call TRBJ2-3; D might be TRBD1 or TRBD2, each matching 6 bases. This CDR3 is 16 amino acids long. V was clipped by 4 bases and J by 1 base, with 15 bases between them. Germline values: CDR1 SGHDN, CDR2 FVKESK.

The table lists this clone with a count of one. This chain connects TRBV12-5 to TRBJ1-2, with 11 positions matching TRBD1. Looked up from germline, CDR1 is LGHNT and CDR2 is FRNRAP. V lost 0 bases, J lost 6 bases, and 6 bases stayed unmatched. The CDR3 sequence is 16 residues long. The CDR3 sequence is CASGLVLGQGAHGYTF. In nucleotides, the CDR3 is TGTGCTAGTGGTTTGGTACTCGGACAGGGGGCTCATGGCTACACCTTC.

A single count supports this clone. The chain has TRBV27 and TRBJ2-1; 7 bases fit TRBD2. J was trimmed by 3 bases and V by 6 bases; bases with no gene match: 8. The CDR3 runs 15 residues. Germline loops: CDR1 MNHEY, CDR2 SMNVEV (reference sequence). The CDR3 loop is CASSLRSSGYNEQFF. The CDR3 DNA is TGTGCCAGCAGCCTACGGTCTAGCGGCTACAATGAGCAGTTCTTC.

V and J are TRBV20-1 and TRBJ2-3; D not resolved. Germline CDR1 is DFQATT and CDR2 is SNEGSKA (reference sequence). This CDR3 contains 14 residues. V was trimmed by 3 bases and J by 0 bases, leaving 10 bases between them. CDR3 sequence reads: CSASQVLSTDTQYF. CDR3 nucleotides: TGCAGTGCTAGTCAAGTGCTTAGCACAGATACGCAGTATTTT.

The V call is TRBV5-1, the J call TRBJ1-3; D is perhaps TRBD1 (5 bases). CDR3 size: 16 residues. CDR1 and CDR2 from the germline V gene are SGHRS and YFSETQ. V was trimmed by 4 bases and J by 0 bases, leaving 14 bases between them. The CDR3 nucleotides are TGCGCCAGCAGCGGCCAGGGAGCCCTCTCTGGAAACACCATATATTTT. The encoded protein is CASSGQGALSGNTIYF.

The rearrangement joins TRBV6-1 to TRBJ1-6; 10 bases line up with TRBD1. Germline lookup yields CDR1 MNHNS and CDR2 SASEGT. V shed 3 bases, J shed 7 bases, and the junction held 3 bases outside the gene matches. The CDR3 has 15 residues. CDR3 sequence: CASSELDRGNSPLHF. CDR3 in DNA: TGTGCCAGCAGTGAGTTGGACAGGGGGAATTCACCCCTCCACTTT.

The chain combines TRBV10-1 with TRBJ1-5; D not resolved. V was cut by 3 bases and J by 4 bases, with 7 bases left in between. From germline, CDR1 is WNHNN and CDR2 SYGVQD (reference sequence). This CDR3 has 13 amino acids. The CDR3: CASSDGPNQPQHF. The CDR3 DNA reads TGCGCCAGCAGTGATGGGCCAAATCAGCCCCAGCATTTT.

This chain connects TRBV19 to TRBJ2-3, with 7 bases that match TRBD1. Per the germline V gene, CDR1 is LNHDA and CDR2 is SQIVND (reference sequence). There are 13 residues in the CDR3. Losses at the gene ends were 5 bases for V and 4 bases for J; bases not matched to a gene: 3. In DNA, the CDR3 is TGTGCCAGTAGTTTCCAGGGGGCAGATACGCAGTATTTT. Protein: CASSFQGADTQYF.

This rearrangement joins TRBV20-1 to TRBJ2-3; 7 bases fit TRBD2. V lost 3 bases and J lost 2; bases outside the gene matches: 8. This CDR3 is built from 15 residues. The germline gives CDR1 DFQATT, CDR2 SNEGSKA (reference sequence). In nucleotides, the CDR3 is TGCAGTGCTAGTAGGGCTAGCGGCCCCACAGATACGCAGTATTTT. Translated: CSASRASGPTDTQYF.

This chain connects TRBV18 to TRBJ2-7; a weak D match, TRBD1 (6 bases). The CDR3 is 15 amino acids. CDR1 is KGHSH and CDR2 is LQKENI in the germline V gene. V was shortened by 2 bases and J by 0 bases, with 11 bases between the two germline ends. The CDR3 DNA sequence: TGTGCCAGCTCACCATTAGACAGGAGCTCCTACGAGCAGTACTTC. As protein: CASSPLDRSSYEQYF.

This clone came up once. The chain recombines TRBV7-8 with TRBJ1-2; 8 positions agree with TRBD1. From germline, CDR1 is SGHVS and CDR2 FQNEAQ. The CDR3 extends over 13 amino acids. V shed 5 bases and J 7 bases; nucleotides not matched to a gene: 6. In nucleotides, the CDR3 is TGTGCCAGCAGCCCCCTGGACAGGGTTGGCTACACCTTC. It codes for CASSPLDRVGYTF.

CDR3 amino acids: CARWTGRINQPQHF. CDR3 bases: TGTGCCAGGTGGACCGGACGGATCAATCAGCCCCAGCATTTT. The chain is built from TRBV5-3 and TRBJ1-5; D gene uncertain. TRBV5-3 is an open reading frame, and its role is uncertain. The CDR3 is made up of 14 amino acids. V was clipped by 8 bases and J by 3 bases, with 15 bases between them.

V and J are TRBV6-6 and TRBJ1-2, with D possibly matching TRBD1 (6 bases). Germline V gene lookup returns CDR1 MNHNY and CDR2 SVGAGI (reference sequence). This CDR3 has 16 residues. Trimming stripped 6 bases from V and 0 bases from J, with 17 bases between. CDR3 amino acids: CASRYQRGETNYGYTF. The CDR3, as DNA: TGTGCCAGCAGATACCAGAGGGGGGAGACTAACTATGGCTACACCTTC.

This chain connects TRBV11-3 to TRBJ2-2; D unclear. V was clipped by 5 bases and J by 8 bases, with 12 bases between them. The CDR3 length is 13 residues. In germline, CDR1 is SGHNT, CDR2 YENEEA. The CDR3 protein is CASSPSFEGELFF. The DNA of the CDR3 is TGTGCCAGCAGCCCCAGCTTCGAAGGGGAGCTGTTTTTT.

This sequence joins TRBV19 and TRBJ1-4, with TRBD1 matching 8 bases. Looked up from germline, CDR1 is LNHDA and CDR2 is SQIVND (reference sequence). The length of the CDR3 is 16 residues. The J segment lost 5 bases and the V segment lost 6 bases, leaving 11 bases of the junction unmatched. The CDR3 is CASSLILTGGNEKLFF. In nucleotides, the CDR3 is TGTGCCAGTAGCCTAATTCTCACAGGGGGAAATGAAAAACTGTTTTTT.

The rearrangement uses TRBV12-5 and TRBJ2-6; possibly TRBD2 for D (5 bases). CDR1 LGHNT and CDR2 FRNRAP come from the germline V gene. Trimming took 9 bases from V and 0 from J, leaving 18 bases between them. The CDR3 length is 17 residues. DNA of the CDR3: TGTGCTAGCCCCTGGGGTAGCGCATACTCTGGGGCCAACGTCCTGACTTTC. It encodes CASPWGSAYSGANVLTF.

The CDR3 is CASSLTLAVGGELFF. The CDR3 DNA follows: TGTGCCAGCAGCTTAACCCTAGCGGTGGGGGGGGAGCTGTTTTTT. V usage is TRBV7-2 and J usage is TRBJ2-2, with 7 bases fitting TRBD2. Germline V lookup: CDR1 SGHTA, CDR2 FQGNSA. The CDR3 is 15 amino acids. J gave up 8 bases and V 2 bases, and 8 bases lay outside the gene matches.

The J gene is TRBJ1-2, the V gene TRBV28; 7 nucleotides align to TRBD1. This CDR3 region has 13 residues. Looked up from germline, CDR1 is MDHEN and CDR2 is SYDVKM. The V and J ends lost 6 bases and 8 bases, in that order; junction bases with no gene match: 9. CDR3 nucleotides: TGTGCCAGCAGCCTAGACAGGGCAGGAGGCTACACCTTC. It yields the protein CASSLDRAGGYTF.

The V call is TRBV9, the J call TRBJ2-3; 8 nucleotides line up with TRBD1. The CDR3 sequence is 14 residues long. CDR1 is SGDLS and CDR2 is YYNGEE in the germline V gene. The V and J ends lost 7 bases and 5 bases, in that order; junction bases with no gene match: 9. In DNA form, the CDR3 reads TGTGCCAGCTCCAGGCAGGGGGCGGAAGATACGCAGTATTTT. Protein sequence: CASSRQGAEDTQYF.

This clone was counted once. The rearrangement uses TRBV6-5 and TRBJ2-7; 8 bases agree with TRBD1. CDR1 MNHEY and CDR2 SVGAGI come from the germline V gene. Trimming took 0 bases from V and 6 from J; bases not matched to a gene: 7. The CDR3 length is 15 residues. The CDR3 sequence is CASSYSRTGQGEQYF. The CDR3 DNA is TGTGCCAGCAGTTACTCAAGGACAGGGCAAGGCGAGCAGTACTTC.

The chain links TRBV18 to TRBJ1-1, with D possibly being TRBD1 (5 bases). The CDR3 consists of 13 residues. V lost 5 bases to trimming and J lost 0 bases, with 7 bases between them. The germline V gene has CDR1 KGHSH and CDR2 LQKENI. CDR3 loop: CASSRQLNTEAFF. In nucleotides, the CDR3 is TGTGCCAGCTCAAGACAGTTGAACACTGAAGCTTTCTTT.

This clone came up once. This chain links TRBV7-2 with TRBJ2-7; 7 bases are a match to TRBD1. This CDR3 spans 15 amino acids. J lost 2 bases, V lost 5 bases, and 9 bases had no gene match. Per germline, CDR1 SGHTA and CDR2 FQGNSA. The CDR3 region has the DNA TGTGCCAGCAGCCTCACTCCTACAGGGGCCTACGAGCAGTACTTC. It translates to CASSLTPTGAYEQYF.

This CDR3 is CASTPTTNEKLFF. The DNA for the CDR3 is TGTGCCAGCACCCCTACAACTAATGAAAAACTGTTTTTT. The V gene is TRBV2, the J gene TRBJ1-4; D remains unclear. This CDR3 is 13 amino acids long. V was trimmed by 7 bases and J by 0 bases, leaving 6 bases between them. Germline V lookup: CDR1 SNHLY, CDR2 FYNNEI.

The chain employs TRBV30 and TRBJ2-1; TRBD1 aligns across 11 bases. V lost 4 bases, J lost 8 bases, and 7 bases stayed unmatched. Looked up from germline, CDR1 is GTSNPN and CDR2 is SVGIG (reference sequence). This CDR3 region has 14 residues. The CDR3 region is CAWKGQGARYEQFF. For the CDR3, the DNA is TGTGCCTGGAAAGGACAGGGGGCACGCTATGAGCAGTTCTTC.

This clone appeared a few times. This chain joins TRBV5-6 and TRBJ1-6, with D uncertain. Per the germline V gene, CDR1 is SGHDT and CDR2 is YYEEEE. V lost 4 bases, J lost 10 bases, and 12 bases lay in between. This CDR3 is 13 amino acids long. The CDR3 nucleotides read TGTGCCAGCAGCGGCGTGGGAGGGTCACCCCTCCACTTT. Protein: CASSGVGGSPLHF.

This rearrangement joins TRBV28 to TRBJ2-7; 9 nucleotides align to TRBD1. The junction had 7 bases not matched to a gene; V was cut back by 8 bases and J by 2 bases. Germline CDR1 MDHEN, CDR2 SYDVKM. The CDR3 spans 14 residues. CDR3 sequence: CASCRTGAPYEQYF. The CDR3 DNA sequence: TGTGCCAGCTGCCGGACAGGGGCTCCCTACGAGCAGTACTTC.

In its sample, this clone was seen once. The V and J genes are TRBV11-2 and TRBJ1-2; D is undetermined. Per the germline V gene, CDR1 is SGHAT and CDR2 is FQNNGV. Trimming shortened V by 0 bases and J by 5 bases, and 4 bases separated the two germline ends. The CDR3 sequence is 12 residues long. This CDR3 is CASSLEGYGYTF. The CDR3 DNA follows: TGTGCCAGCAGCTTAGAAGGTTATGGCTACACCTTC. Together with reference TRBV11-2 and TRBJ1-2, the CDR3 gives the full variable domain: EAGVAQSPRYKIIEKRQSVAFWCNPISGHATLYWYQQILGQGPKLLIQFQNNGVVDDSQLPKDRFSAERLKGVDSTLKIQPAKLEDSAVYLCASSLEGYGYTFGSGTRLTVV.

The CDR3 spells CASSHQEATNEKLFF. CDR3 DNA sequence: TGCGCCAGCAGCCATCAGGAGGCAACTAATGAAAAACTGTTTTTT. The chain employs TRBV4-1 and TRBJ1-4; D is undetermined. CDR3 size: 15 residues. V lost 3 bases and J 0 bases, leaving 8 bases between the germline ends. Per the germline V gene, CDR1 is MGHRA and CDR2 is YSYEKL.